This TCR beta chain was identified during a study of early T cells in non-severe SARS-CoV-2 infection. At the level of the study: Sequencing targeted bulk RNA from unsorted whole blood, leaving chains unpaired.

Germline CDR1 is LGHDT and CDR2 is YNNKEL (reference sequence). V was cut by 0 bases and J by 1 base, with 3 bases left in between. The CDR3 consists of 13 residues. Individual cDNA molecules were tagged with unique molecular identifiers, the study reported. TCRdb passed the 5' RACE reads through MiXCR, listing each CDR3 protein once. The table lists 63,000 or so distinct CDR3 sequences, 10% to 12% of them singletons. The sequenced sample was whole blood, obtained at baseline. The clonotype was recovered from an adult who was a healthcare worker with PCR-confirmed SARS-CoV-2 infection or an uninfected control (not recorded which). The rearrangement uses TRBV3-1 and TRBJ1-2; unclear D gene. In DNA form, the CDR3 reads TGTGCCAGCAGCCAAGAGGGTAACTATGGCTACACCTTC. Its translation: CASSQEGNYGYTF.